This T cell receptor beta chain was identified during a study of shared clonotypes between healthy human individuals. Details on this clone: Its matching antigen is unknown.

Participating donors were healthy, HIV-negative adults free of recent acute infections or vaccinations. Produced via immunoSEQ multiplex PCR; TCRdb's table is partial and in-frame only. The sample records millions of clones, around nine tenths being singletons. Study-wide results and caveats: Shared across a handful of donors were 4% to 5% of the naive CD4 clonotypes. Non-shared clonotypes had lower generation probabilities than those shared by all four donors.

V trimming: 6 bases; J trimming: 6 bases; junction bases outside the gene matches: 12. This CDR3 region has 15 residues. In germline, CDR1 is WSHSY, CDR2 SAAADI. The chain couples TRBV10-2 to TRBJ2-3, with 7 bases that match TRBD2. The TCR comes from a man aged 18 to 30 in good health. Source material: naive CD4+ T cells sorted from blood. This sample's subset: CD45RA+ positively selected. The CDR3 nucleotides read TGCGCCAGCAGCCCCCGGGACCGACTAGCCGATACGCAGTATTTT. Its translation is CASSPRDRLADTQYF.